The rows below give T cell receptor beta chains drawn from one sample of a study of T cell repertoires in cytomegalovirus infection. TCRdb ran MiXCR on the reads and lists one entry per CDR3 protein. The profile shows roughly 920,000 distinct CDR3 sequences, more than 25% of them singletons. These receptors have no identified antigens. The sequenced sample was cultured CD8+ T cells from PBMCs, obtained from culture after CMV antigen stimulation. The receptors come from a human donor in good health (CMV status not recorded). Some clones in this sample may be carry-over from other donors' samples. CDR3s include the opening cysteine and the closing phenylalanine or tryptophan. Each record gives: D gene, clone size, J gene, V gene, CDR3 protein, CDR3 DNA. D genes are given only for firm matches. Expanded clones are given a class, and other clones once, few, many or no size at all.

>TRBD2|many|TRBJ2-1|TRBV7-6
CASSLMVAGSSYNEQFF
TGTGCCAGCAGCTTAATGGTAGCGGGGAGCTCCTACAATGAGCAGTTCTTC
>TRBD2|few|TRBJ2-3|TRBV5-4
CASAARGGPDTQYF
TGTGCCAGCGCCGCCCGGGGGGGCCCCGATACGCAGTATTTT
>NA|NA|TRBJ1-6|TRBV6-5
CASSYQQLDSPLHF
TGTGCCAGCAGTTACCAACAGTTGGATTCACCCCTCCACTTT
>NA|many|TRBJ1-1|TRBV7-9
CASSFNVGGNGETNTEAFF
TGTGCCAGCAGCTTTAATGTAGGGGGAAACGGGGAGACGAACACTGAAGCTTTCTTT
>NA|NA|TRBJ1-3|TRBV7-9
CASSSPVANTIYF
TGTGCCAGCAGCTCCCCCGTGGCAAACACCATATATTTT
>NA|many|TRBJ1-5|TRBV7-2
CASSLGGRSQPQHF
TGTGCCAGCAGCTTAGGGGGCCGGAGCCAGCCCCAGCATTTT
>NA|NA|TRBJ2-1|TRBV15
CATSRYRNDEQFF
TGTGCCACCAGCAGATACCGCAACGATGAGCAGTTCTTC
>TRBD1|NA|TRBJ1-2|TRBV7-6
CASSPGQGAIYGCTF
TGTGCCAGCAGCCCAGGACAGGGGGCTATATATGGCTGCACCTTC
>NA|few|TRBJ1-2|TRBV11-2
CASSYDGAGGYGYTF
TGTGCCAGCAGTTACGATGGGGCAGGCGGCTATGGCTACACCTTC
>NA|NA|TRBJ2-2|TRBV14
CASSQLDGATGELFF
TGTGCCAGCAGCCAACTAGATGGAGCCACCGGGGAGCTGTTTTTT
>NA|many|TRBJ1-5|TRBV12-3/TRBV12-4
CASSSDGQPQHF
TGTGCCAGCAGTTCCGACGGTCAGCCCCAGCATTTT
>NA|few|TRBJ1-2|TRBV2
CASSPSPTGNYGYTF
TGTGCCAGCAGCCCTTCTCCGACAGGAAACTATGGCTACACCTTC
>TRBD2|many|TRBJ2-7|TRBV7-8
CASSRTSGGYYEQYF
TGTGCCAGCAGCCGTACTAGCGGGGGGTACTACGAGCAGTACTTC